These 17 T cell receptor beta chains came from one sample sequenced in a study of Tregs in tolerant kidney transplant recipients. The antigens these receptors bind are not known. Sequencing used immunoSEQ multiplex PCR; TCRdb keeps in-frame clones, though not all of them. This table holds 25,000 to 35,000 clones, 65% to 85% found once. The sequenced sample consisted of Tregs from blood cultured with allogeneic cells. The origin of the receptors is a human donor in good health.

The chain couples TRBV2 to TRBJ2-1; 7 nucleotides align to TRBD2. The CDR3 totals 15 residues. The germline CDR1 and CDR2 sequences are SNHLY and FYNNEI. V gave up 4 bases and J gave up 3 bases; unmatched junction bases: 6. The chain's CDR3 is CASSVGGTNYNEQFF. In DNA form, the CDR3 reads TGTGCCAGCAGTGTGGGCGGGACTAACTACAATGAGCAGTTCTTC.

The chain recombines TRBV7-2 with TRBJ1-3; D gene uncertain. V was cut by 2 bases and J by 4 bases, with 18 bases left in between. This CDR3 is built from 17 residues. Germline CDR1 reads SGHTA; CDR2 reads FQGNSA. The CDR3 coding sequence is TGTGCCAGCAGCTTATACGGTTCGGGGTTACAAGGAAACACCATATATTTT. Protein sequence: CASSLYGSGLQGNTIYF.

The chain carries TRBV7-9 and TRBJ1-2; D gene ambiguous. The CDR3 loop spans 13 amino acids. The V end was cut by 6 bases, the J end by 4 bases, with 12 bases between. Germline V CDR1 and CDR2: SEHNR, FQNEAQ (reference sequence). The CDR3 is CASRREVSYGYTF. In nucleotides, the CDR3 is TGTGCCAGCAGACGAGAAGTCAGCTATGGCTACACCTTC.

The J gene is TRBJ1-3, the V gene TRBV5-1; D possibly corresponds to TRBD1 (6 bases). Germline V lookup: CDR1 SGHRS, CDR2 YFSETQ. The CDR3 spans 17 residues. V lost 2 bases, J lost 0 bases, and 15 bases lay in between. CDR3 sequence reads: CASSFDRLTVSGNTIYF. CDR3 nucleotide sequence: TGCGCCAGCAGCTTCGACAGGTTAACGGTCTCTGGAAACACCATATATTTT.

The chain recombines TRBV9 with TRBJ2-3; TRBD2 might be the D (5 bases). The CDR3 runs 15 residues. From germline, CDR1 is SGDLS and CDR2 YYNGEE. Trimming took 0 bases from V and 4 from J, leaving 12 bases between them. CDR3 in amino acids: CASSVDPLRADTQYF. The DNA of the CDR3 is TGTGCCAGCAGCGTAGACCCTTTGAGGGCAGATACGCAGTATTTT.

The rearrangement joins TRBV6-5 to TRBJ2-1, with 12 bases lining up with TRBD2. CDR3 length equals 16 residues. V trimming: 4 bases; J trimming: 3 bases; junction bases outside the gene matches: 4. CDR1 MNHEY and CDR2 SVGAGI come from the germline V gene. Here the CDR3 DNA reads TGTGCCAGCAGTTCCACTAGCGGGGGGATCTACAATGAGCAGTTCTTC. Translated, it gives CASSSTSGGIYNEQFF.

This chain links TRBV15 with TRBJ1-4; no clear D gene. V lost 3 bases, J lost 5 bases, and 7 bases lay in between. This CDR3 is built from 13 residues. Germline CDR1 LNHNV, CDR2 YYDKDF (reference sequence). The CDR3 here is CATSRALNEKLFF. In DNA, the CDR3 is TGTGCCACCAGCAGGGCATTAAATGAAAAACTGTTTTTT.

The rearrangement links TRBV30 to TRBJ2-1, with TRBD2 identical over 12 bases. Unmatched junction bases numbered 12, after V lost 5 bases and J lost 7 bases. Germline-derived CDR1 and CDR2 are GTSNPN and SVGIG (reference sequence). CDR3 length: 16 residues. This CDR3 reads CAWETSGSPLRNEQFF. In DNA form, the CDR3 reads TGTGCCTGGGAGACTAGCGGGAGCCCCCTGAGGAATGAGCAGTTCTTC.

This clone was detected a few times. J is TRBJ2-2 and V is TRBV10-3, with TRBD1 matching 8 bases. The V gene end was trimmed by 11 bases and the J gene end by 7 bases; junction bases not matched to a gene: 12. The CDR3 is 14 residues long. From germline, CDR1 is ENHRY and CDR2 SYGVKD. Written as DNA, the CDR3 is TGTGCCTCCCGGGTCGGCAGGGGGCTCGGGGAGCTGTTTTTT. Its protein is CASRVGRGLGELFF.

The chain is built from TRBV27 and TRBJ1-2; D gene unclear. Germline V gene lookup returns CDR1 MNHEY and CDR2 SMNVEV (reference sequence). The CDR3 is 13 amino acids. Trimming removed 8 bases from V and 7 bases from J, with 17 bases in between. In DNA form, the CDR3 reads TGTGCCAGCCGCTTCGGTGGGGTAGGTGGCTACACCTTC. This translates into CASRFGGVGGYTF.

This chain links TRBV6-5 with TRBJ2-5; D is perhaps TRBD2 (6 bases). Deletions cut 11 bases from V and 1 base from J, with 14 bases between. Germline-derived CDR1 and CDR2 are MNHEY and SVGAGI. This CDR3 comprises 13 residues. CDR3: CAGGPLAQETQYF. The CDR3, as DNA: TGTGCCGGAGGGCCGTTGGCCCAAGAGACCCAGTACTTC.

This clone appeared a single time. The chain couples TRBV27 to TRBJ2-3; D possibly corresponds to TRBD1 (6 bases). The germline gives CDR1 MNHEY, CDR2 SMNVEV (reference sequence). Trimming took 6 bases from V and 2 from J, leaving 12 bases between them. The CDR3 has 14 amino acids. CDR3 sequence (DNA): TGTGCCAGCAGGTTAGGACAGACCACAGATACGCAGTATTTT. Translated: CASRLGQTTDTQYF.

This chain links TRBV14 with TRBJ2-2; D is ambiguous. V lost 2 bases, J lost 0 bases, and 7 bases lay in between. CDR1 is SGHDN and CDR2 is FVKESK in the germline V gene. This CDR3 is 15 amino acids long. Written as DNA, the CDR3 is TGTGCCAGCAGCCAAAACTCCGCGAACACCGGGGAGCTGTTTTTT. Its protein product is CASSQNSANTGELFF.

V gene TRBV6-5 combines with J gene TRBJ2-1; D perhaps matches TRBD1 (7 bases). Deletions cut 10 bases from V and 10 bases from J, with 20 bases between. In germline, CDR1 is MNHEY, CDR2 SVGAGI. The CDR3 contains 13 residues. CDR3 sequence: CATRQGGRGEQFF. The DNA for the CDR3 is TGTGCCACCAGACAGGGAGGAAGGGGGGAGCAGTTCTTC.

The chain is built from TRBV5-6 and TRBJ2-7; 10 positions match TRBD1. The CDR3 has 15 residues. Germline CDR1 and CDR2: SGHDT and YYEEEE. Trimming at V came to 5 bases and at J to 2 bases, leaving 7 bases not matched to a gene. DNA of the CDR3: TGTGCCAGCAGTTGGACAGGGGGAAAAGCCTACGAGCAGTACTTC. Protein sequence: CASSWTGGKAYEQYF.

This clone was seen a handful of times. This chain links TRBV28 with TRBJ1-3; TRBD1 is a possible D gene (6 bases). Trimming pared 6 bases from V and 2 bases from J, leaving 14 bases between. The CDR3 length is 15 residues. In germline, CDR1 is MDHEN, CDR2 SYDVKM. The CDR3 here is CASREMGAAGNTIYF. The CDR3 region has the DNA TGTGCCAGCAGGGAAATGGGGGCTGCTGGAAACACCATATATTTT.

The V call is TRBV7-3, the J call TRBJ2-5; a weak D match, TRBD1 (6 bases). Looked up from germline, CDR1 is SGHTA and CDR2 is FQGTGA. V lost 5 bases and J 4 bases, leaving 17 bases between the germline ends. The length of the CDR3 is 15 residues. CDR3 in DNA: TGTGCCAGCAGCCCCGGCGGGCAGGGGAGAGAGACCCAGTACTTC. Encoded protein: CASSPGGQGRETQYF.